This T cell receptor (beta chain) was sequenced during a study of shared clonotypes between healthy human individuals. Study at large: There were three CD4 naive, three CD4 memory, two CD8 naive and one CD8 memory plates per donor.

The V segment lost 2 bases and the J segment 3 bases; nucleotides outside the gene matches: 7. This CDR3 is 15 amino acids long. Germline values: CDR1 LNHDA, CDR2 SQIVND (reference sequence). When replicate PCRs were run on sorted subsets, they used 150 to 250 ng DNA, 30,000 to 35,000 T cell genomes. TCRdb's table, derived via immunoSEQ multiplex PCR, lists solely in-frame clones and lacks some. The table records roughly 2,000,000 clones, 93% of them present only once. CD45RO-negative, CCR7-positively selected cells formed the naive CD8 fraction, excluding terminally differentiated effector memory CD45RA+ cells. General study results and limits: Larger richness was generally estimated for naive than memory subsets. Clonotype sharing across a few donors was observed for around 4.5% of naive CD4 clonotypes.

Of note for this clone: Its target is unknown.

Sample: naive CD8+ T cells from PBMCs. The chain is built from TRBV19 and TRBJ2-7; 7 bases are a match to TRBD1. The receptor was isolated from a man between 18 and 29 years old in good health. Some clones in this sample may be carry-over from other donors' samples. The CDR3 DNA reads TGTGCCAGTAGTATAACGGGACAGTCGATCTACGAGCAGTACTTC. Translated, it gives CASSITGQSIYEQYF.